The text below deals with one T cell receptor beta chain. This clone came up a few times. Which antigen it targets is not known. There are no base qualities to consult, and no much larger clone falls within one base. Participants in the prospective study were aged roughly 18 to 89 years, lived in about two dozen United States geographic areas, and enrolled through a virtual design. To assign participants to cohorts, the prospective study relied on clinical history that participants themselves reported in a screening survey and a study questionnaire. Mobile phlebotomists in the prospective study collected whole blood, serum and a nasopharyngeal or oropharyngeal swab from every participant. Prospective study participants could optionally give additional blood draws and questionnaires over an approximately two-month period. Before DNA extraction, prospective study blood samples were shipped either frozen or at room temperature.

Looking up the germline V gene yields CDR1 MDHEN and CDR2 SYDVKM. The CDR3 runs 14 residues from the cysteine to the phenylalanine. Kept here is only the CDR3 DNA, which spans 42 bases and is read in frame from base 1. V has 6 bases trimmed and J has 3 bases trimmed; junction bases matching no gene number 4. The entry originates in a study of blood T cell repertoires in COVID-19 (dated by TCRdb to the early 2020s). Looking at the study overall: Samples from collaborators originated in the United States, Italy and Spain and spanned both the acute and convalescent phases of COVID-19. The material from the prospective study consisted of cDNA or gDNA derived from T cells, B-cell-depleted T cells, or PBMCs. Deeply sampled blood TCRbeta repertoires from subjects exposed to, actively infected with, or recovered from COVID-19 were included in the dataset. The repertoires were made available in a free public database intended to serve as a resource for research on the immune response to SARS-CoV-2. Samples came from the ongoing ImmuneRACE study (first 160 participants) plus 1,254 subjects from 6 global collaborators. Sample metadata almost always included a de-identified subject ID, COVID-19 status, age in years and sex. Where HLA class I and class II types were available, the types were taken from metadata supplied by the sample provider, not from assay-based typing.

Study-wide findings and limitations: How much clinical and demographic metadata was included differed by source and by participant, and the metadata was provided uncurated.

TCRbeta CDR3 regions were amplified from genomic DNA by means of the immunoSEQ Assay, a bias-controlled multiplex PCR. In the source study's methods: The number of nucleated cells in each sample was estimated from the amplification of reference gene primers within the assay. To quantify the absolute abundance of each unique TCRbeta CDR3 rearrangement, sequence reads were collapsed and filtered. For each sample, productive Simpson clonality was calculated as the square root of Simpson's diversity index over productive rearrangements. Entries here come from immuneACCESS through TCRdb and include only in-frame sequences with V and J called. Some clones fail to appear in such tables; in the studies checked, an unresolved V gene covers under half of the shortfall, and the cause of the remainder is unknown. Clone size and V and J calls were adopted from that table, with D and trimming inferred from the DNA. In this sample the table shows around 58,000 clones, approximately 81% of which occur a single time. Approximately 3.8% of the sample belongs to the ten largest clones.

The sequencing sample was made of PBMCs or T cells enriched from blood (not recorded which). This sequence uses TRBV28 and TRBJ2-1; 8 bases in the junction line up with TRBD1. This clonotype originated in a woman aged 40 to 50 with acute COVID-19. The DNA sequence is TGTGCCAGCAGGGCCGGGACAGGCTACAATGAGCAGTTCTTC. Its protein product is CASRAGTGYNEQFF.